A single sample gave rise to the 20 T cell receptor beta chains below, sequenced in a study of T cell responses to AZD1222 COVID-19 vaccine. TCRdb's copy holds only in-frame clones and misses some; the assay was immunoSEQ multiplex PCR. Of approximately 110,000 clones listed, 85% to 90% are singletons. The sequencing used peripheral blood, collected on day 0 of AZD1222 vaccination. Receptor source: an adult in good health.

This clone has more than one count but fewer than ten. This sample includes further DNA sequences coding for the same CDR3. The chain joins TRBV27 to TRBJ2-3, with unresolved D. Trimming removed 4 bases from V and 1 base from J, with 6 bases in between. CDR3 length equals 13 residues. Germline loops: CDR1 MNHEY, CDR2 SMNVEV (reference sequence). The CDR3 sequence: CASSSLGTDTQYF. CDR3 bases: TGTGCCAGCAGTTCCCTCGGCACAGATACGCAGTATTTT.

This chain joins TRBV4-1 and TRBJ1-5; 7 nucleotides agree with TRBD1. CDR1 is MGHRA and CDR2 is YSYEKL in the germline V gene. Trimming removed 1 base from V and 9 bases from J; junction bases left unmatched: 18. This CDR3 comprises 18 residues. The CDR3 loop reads CASSQVGSDRRGVRPQHF. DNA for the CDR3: TGCGCCAGCAGCCAAGTGGGCTCGGACAGGCGAGGGGTGAGGCCCCAGCATTTT.

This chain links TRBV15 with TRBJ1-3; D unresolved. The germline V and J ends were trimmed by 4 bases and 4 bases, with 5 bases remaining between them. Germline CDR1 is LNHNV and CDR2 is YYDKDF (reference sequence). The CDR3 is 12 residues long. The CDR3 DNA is TGTGCCACCAGCATTATGGGAAACACCATATATTTT. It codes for CATSIMGNTIYF.

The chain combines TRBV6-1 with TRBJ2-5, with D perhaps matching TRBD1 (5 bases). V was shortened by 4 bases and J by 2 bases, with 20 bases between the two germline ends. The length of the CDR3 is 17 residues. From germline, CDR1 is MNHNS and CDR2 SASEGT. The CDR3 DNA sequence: TGTGCCAGCAGTGCAACCTTTGATCTTGGGGCTCAAGAGACCCAGTACTTC. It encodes CASSATFDLGAQETQYF.

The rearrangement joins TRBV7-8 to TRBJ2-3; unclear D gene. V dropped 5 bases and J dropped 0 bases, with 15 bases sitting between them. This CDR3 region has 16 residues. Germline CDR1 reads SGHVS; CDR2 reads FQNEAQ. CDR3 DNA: TGTGCCAGCAGCCTCCGTGGTAAGATCAGCACAGATACGCAGTATTTT. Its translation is CASSLRGKISTDTQYF.

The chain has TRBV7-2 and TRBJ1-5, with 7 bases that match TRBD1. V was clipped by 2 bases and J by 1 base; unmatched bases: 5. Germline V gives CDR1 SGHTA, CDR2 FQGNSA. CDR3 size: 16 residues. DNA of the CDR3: TGTGCCAGCAGCTTATACAGGGGCGTAAGCAATCAGCCCCAGCATTTT. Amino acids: CASSLYRGVSNQPQHF.

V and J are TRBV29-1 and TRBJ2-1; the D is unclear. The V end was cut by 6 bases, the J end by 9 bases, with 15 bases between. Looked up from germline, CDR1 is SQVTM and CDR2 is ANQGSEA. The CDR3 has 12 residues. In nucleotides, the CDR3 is TGCAGCGTCGCCCCCCCAGGCGGTGAGCAGTTCTTC. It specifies CSVAPPGGEQFF.

CDR3 loop: CAISESPIYGYTF. Written as DNA, the CDR3 is TGTGCCATCAGTGAGTCCCCCATCTATGGCTACACCTTC. This rearrangement joins TRBV10-3 to TRBJ1-2; D gene unclear. CDR3 length: 13 residues. Between the trimmed V and J ends, which lost 0 bases and 4 bases, there was a span of 6 bases. In germline, CDR1 is ENHRY, CDR2 SYGVKD.

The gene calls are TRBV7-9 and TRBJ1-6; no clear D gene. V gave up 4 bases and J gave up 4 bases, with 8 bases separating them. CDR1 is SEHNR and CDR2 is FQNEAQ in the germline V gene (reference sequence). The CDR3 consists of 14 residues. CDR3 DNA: TGTGCCAGCAGCTCCGAACAGTATAATTCACCCCTCCACTTT. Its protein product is CASSSEQYNSPLHF.

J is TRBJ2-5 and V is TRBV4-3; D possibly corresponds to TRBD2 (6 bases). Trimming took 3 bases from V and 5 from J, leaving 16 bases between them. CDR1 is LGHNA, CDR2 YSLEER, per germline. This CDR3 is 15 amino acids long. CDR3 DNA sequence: TGCGCCAGCAGCCAGAAGGTGGGAGGAGGTGAGACCCAGTACTTC. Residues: CASSQKVGGGETQYF.

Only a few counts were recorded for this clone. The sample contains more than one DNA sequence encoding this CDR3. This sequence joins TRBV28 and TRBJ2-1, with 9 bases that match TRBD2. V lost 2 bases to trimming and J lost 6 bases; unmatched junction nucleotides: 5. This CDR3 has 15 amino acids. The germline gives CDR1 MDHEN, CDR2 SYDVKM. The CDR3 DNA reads TGTGCCAGCAGTTTAGCGGGAGGGCCGGGCAATGAGCAGTTCTTC. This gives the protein CASSLAGGPGNEQFF. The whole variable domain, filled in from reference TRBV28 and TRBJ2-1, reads DVKVTQSSRYLVKRTGEKVFLECVQDMDHENMFWYRQDPGLGLRLIYFSYDVKMKEKGDIPEGYSVSREKKERFSLILESASTNQTSMYLCASSLAGGPGNEQFFGPGTRLTVL.

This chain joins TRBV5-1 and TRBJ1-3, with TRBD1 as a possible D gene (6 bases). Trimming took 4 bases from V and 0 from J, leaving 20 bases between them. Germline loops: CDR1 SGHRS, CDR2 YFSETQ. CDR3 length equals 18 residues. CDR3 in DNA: TGCGCCAGCAGCATCATGGGGGCAGGGACTCTCTCTGGAAACACCATATATTTT. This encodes CASSIMGAGTLSGNTIYF.

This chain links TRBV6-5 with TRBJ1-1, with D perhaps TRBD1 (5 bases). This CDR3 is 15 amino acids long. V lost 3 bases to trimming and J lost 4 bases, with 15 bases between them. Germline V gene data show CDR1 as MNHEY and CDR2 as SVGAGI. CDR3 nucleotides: TGTGCCAGCAGTTATCCCACTGGGGGGGGCACTGAAGCTTTCTTT. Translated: CASSYPTGGGTEAFF.

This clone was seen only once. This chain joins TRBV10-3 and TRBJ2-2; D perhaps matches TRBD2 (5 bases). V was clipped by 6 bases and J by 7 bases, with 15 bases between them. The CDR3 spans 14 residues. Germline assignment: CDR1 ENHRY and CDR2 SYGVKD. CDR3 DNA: TGTGCCATCAGATCGACTACCGACGGCGGGGAGCTGTTTTTT. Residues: CAIRSTTDGGELFF.

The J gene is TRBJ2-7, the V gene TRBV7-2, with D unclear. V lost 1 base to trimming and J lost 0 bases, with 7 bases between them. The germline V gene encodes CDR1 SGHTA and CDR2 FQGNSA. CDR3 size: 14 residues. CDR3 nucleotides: TGTGCCAGCAGCTTAGTCCAGGCCTCCTACGAGCAGTACTTC. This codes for CASSLVQASYEQYF. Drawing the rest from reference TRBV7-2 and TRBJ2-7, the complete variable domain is GAGVSQSPSNKVTEKGKDVELRCDPISGHTALYWYRQSLGQGLEFLIYFQGNSAPDKSGLPSDRFSAERTGGSVSTLTIQRTQQEDSAVYLCASSLVQASYEQYFGPGTRLTVT.

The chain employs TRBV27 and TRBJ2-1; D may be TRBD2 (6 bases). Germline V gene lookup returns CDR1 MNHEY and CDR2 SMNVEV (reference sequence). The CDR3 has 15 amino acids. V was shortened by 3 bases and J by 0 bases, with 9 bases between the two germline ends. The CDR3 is CASSFSGSSYNEQFF. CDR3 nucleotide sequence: TGTGCCAGCAGTTTTAGCGGATCCTCCTACAATGAGCAGTTCTTC.

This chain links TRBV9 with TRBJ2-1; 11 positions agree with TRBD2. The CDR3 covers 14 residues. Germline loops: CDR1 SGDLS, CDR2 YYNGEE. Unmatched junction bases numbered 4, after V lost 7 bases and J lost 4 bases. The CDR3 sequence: CASGGTSGYNEQFF. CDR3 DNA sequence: TGTGCCAGCGGGGGGACTAGCGGATACAATGAGCAGTTCTTC.

For the CDR3, the DNA is TGTGCCAGCAGCTTGGTGTTAGCGGGATCCAATGAGCAGTTCTTC. This sequence encodes CASSLVLAGSNEQFF. V and J are TRBV5-4 and TRBJ2-1; 8 nucleotides line up with TRBD2. The CDR3 is 15 residues long. Germline V gives CDR1 SGHNT, CDR2 YYREEE (reference sequence). V gave up 0 bases and J gave up 6 bases; unmatched junction bases: 5.

This CDR3 is CASSYGPWQPQHF. The CDR3 DNA sequence: TGTGCCAGCAGTTACGGACCGTGGCAGCCCCAGCATTTT. V gene TRBV6-5 combines with J gene TRBJ1-5; D remains ambiguous. Deletions cut 2 bases from V and 7 bases from J, with 9 bases between. Germline V gene lookup returns CDR1 MNHEY and CDR2 SVGAGI. This CDR3 is built from 13 residues.

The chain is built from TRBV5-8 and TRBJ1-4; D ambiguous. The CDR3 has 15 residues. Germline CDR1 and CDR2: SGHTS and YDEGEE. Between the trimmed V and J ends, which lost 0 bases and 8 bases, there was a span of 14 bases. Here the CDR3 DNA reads TGTGCCAGCAGCTTGGATTTGTCGGACTCCGAAAAACTGTTTTTT. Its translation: CASSLDLSDSEKLFF.